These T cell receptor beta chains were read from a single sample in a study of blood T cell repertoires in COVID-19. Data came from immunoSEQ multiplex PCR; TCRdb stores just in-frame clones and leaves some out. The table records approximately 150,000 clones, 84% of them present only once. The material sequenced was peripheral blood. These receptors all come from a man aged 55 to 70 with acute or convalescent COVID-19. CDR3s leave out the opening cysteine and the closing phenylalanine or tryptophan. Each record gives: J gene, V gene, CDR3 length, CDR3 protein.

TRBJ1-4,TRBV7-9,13,ASSLVTGGVEKLF
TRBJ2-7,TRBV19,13,ASSTRDSPSYEQY
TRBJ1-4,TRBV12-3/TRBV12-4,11,ASSRGGNEKLF
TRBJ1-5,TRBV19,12,ASRYGGIHQPQH
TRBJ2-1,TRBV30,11,AWSVRAGGEQF
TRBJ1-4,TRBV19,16,ASSRAGGLRATNEKLF
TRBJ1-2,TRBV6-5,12,ASTRTATNYGYT
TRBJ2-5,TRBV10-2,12,ASSETGGHGPQY
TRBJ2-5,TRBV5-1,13,ASSLRVAGGETQY
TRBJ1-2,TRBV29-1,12,SVEDWDRVNGYT
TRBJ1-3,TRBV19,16,ASSIESLGGASGNTIY